These 18 T cell receptor beta chains share one sample of origin, sequenced in a study of PD-L1 blockade in urothelial cancer. Data came from immunoSEQ multiplex PCR; TCRdb stores just in-frame clones and leaves some out. In the table there are fewer than 2,000 clones, 30% to 40% of which are singletons. Here the sequenced sample was tumor tissue, taken before atezolizumab (anti-PD-L1) treatment. The origin of the receptors is a man in his sixties with urothelial cancer.

This clone showed up just once. The chain is built from TRBV18 and TRBJ1-1; tentative D call: TRBD1 (5 bases). Germline V gene lookup returns CDR1 KGHSH and CDR2 LQKENI. V was pared by 2 bases and J by 6 bases, with 13 bases between. This CDR3 is built from 14 residues. In nucleotides, the CDR3 is TGTGCCAGCTCACCATCAGGAAGGGGCCCTGAAGCTTTCTTT. The encoded protein is CASSPSGRGPEAFF.

This clone was counted once. The gene calls are TRBV19 and TRBJ2-5, with D unclear. This CDR3 region has 13 residues. Trimming removed 4 bases at V and 2 bases at J, with 8 bases between. Germline V gene data show CDR1 as LNHDA and CDR2 as SQIVND (reference sequence). The DNA of the CDR3 is TGTGCCAGTAGTACCCGACTTCAAGAGACCCAGTACTTC. This gives the protein CASSTRLQETQYF.

This clone was observed a few times. This rearrangement joins TRBV29-1 to TRBJ2-7; 9 bases agree with TRBD2. The germline V gene has CDR1 SQVTM and CDR2 ANQGSEA. With 6 bases clipped from V and 1 base from J, the junction kept 13 bases outside the gene matches. The length of the CDR3 is 16 residues. The CDR3 sequence: CSVAGGEQSLSYEQYF. Here the CDR3 DNA reads TGCAGCGTGGCGGGGGGGGAACAGAGCCTTTCCTACGAGCAGTACTTC.

CDR3 amino acids: CASRPGHEAITDTQYF. CDR3 in DNA: TGCGCCAGCAGACCGGGACACGAAGCAATCACAGATACGCAGTATTTT. The chain has TRBV5-1 and TRBJ2-3; D may be TRBD1 (6 bases). This CDR3 is built from 16 residues. Trimming removed 5 bases at V and 2 bases at J, with 18 bases between. Germline-derived CDR1 and CDR2 are SGHRS and YFSETQ.

The chain employs TRBV15 and TRBJ1-2, with D unresolved. Per the germline V gene, CDR1 is LNHNV and CDR2 is YYDKDF (reference sequence). The CDR3 totals 15 residues. V was clipped by 0 bases and J by 2 bases, with 10 bases between them. CDR3 sequence: CATSRDVAANYGYTF. CDR3 in DNA: TGTGCCACCAGCAGAGATGTCGCGGCGAACTATGGCTACACCTTC.

This clone has a handful of counts. V is TRBV11-3 and J is TRBJ2-7; the match to TRBD2 covers 15 bases. The trim removed 5 bases at V and 5 bases at J, leaving 7 bases unmatched. CDR1 is SGHNT, CDR2 YENEEA, per germline. The CDR3 spans 16 residues. The CDR3 bases are TGTGCCAGCAGCGTGGGACTAGCGGGGGGTTTCAACGAGCAGTACTTC. Its protein product is CASSVGLAGGFNEQYF.

This clone was seen a handful of times. The chain links TRBV19 to TRBJ1-1, with D possibly TRBD1 on 6 matching bases. Between the trimmed V and J ends, which lost 5 bases and 5 bases, there was a span of 15 bases. Germline CDR1 and CDR2: LNHDA and SQIVND (reference sequence). CDR3 length: 14 residues. CDR3 coding DNA: TGTGCCAGTAGTCCCCGACAGGAATGGACTGAAGCTTTCTTT. Its protein product is CASSPRQEWTEAFF.

Only a few counts were recorded for this clone. The rearrangement uses TRBV30 and TRBJ2-3; TRBD2 aligns across 12 bases. CDR3 length equals 15 residues. Germline CDR1 is GTSNPN and CDR2 is SVGIG (reference sequence). V lost 0 bases to trimming and J lost 6 bases; unmatched junction nucleotides: 4. CDR3 amino acids: CAWSVGLAGWDTQYF. The DNA of the CDR3 is TGTGCCTGGAGTGTAGGACTAGCGGGGTGGGATACGCAGTATTTT. Supplemented by reference TRBV30 and TRBJ2-3, the full variable domain reads SQTIHQWPATLVQPVGSPLSLECTVEGTSNPNLYWYRQAAGRGLQLLFYSVGIGQISSEVPQNLSASRPQDRQFILSSKKLLLSDSGFYLCAWSVGLAGWDTQYFGPGTRLTVL.

This clone is classed as medium-sized. The same CDR3 also results from other DNA sequences found in this sample. The chain recombines TRBV6-8 with TRBJ2-1; 10 nucleotides match TRBD1. The CDR3 length is 13 residues. V dropped 4 bases and J dropped 6; count of bases not matched to a gene: 0. Germline CDR1 and CDR2: MNHGY and SAAAGT. The CDR3 loop reads CASSWTGGNEQFF. In DNA form, the CDR3 reads TGTGCCAGCAGTTGGACAGGGGGCAATGAGCAGTTCTTC.

In its sample, this clone was seen a few times. The CDR3 coding sequence is TGTGCCAGCAACCTGGACAGGAGGAATAGCAATCAGCCCCAGCATTTT. Its protein is CASNLDRRNSNQPQHF. The rearrangement links TRBV6-8 to TRBJ1-5, with 7 bases matching TRBD1. V lost 7 bases and J lost 0; bases outside the gene matches: 9. Germline V CDR1 and CDR2: MNHGY, SAAAGT. The CDR3 runs 16 residues.

This sequence joins TRBV11-3 and TRBJ2-2; D unclear. Trimming shortened V by 4 bases and J by 3 bases, and 9 bases separated the two germline ends. Germline lookup yields CDR1 SGHNT and CDR2 YENEEA. This CDR3 is 14 amino acids long. The CDR3 is CASSSGPYTGELFF. The CDR3, as DNA: TGTGCCAGCAGCTCTGGACCTTACACCGGGGAGCTGTTTTTT. Together with reference TRBV11-3 and TRBJ2-2, the CDR3 gives the full variable domain: EAGVVQSPRYKIIEKKQPVAFWCNPISGHNTLYWYLQNLGQGPELLIRYENEEAVDDSQLPKDRFSAERLKGVDSTLKIQPAELGDSAVYLCASSSGPYTGELFFGEGSRLTVL.

V and J are TRBV6-7 and TRBJ2-1; possibly TRBD1 for D (5 bases). TRBV6-7 is classed as an ORF, of uncertain function. Trimming pared 6 bases from V and 6 bases from J, leaving 18 bases between. The CDR3 is 15 amino acids. CDR3 nucleotide sequence: TGTGCCAGCAGAGGGGTAGACAGCCGATCCAATGAGCAGTTCTTC. Protein sequence: CASRGVDSRSNEQFF.

The chain joins TRBV9 to TRBJ1-5; 7 bases are shared with TRBD1. Trimming at V came to 4 bases and at J to 6 bases, leaving 10 bases not matched to a gene. This CDR3 has 15 residues. Germline assignment: CDR1 SGDLS and CDR2 YYNGEE. The CDR3 nucleotides are TGTGCCAGCAGCTCCACAGGGGACCCCTCTCAGCCCCAGCATTTT. This codes for CASSSTGDPSQPQHF.

By frequency in the sample, this clone is medium-sized (0.01 to 0.1%). CDR3 coding DNA: TGTGCCAGCAGCTTACCCCACGGACACCTGTATAGCAATCAGCCCCAGCATTTT. Translating it yields CASSLPHGHLYSNQPQHF. The rearrangement links TRBV11-3 to TRBJ1-5; weak D call: TRBD1 (5 bases). The CDR3 totals 18 residues. Trimming pared 2 bases from V and 0 bases from J, leaving 17 bases between. CDR1 SGHNT and CDR2 YENEEA come from the germline V gene.

V gene TRBV10-1 combines with J gene TRBJ2-2, with a weak D call TRBD2 (5 bases). CDR3 size: 14 residues. The V gene's germline CDR1 is WNHNN and CDR2 SYGVQD (reference sequence). Trimming took off 6 bases at V and 4 bases at J, with 12 bases between the two ends. The CDR3 sequence: CASSLSGFTGELFF. CDR3 coding DNA: TGCGCCAGCAGCCTGTCGGGGTTCACCGGGGAGCTGTTTTTT.

The rearrangement links TRBV7-6 to TRBJ2-7; 12 bases align to TRBD1. Germline V CDR1 and CDR2: SGHVS, FNYEAQ. V shed 3 bases, J shed 5 bases, and the junction held 5 bases outside the gene matches. The CDR3 is 15 amino acids. The CDR3 DNA reads as TGTGCCAGCAGCTTGGGACAGGGGGCGAAGCACGAGCAGTACTTC. Amino acids: CASSLGQGAKHEQYF.

This clone is judged large. V usage is TRBV6-8 and J usage is TRBJ2-3, with 12 positions matching TRBD2. The V gene's germline CDR1 is MNHGY and CDR2 SAAAGT. The J segment lost 5 bases and the V segment lost 5 bases, leaving 5 bases of the junction unmatched. The CDR3 extends over 15 amino acids. The CDR3, as DNA: TGTGCCAGCAGTCCTAGCGGGGGGGCCTTAGATACGCAGTATTTT. This sequence encodes CASSPSGGALDTQYF.

This clone was detected only a few times. The rearrangement links TRBV9 to TRBJ1-4, with D maybe TRBD1 (5 bases). V lost 4 bases, J lost 4 bases, and 17 bases lay in between. The germline gives CDR1 SGDLS, CDR2 YYNGEE. This CDR3 spans 16 amino acids. The CDR3 is CASSRDPGPFNEKLFF. CDR3 nucleotide sequence: TGTGCCAGCAGCAGAGACCCGGGACCCTTTAATGAAAAACTGTTTTTT. Drawing the rest from reference TRBV9 and TRBJ1-4, the complete variable domain is DSGVTQTPKHLITATGQRVTLRCSPRSGDLSVYWYQQSLDQGLQFLIQYYNGEERAKGNILERFSAQQFPDLHSELNLSSLELGDSALYFCASSRDPGPFNEKLFFGSGTQLSVL.